This entry lists 5 T cell receptor beta chains sequenced from one sample in a study of OX40 agonist ivuxolimab in advanced cancers. TCRdb keeps only in-frame clones here, not all; method: immunoSEQ multiplex PCR. Of 70,000 or so clones listed, about 82% were seen once; the top ten hold approximately 11%. The material was CD4+ or CD8+ T cells sorted from blood, obtained in a trial of the OX40 agonist ivuxolimab. The receptors were sampled from an adult with an advanced solid tumor such as melanoma, head and neck, liver or kidney cancer.

The V call is TRBV2, the J call TRBJ1-5; a weak D match, TRBD1 (5 bases). CDR1 is SNHLY and CDR2 is FYNNEI in the germline V gene. The V end lost 5 bases, the J end lost 3 bases, and 14 bases lay between the germline ends. The CDR3 sequence is 15 residues long. The CDR3 nucleotides are TGTGCCAGCAGTTTAGACAGCCTTGACAATCAGCCCCAGCATTTT. It codes for CASSLDSLDNQPQHF.

The J gene is TRBJ2-5, the V gene TRBV2, with TRBD1 matching 9 bases. CDR1 is SNHLY, CDR2 FYNNEI, per germline. V lost 8 bases to trimming and J lost 5 bases; unmatched junction nucleotides: 9. The CDR3 covers 14 residues. As DNA, the CDR3 is TGTGCCAGCTGGTTCGGGGGGACAGGGGAGACCCAGTACTTC. Translated: CASWFGGTGETQYF.

The rearrangement joins TRBV5-5 to TRBJ1-1; 8 positions agree with TRBD1. V lost 2 bases, J lost 1 base, and 4 bases stayed unmatched. CDR3 length: 15 amino acids. Germline values: CDR1 SGHKS, CDR2 YYEKEE (reference sequence). As DNA, the CDR3 is TGTGCCAGCAGCTTCTCAGGGGGCTGGAACACTGAAGCTTTCTTT. Residues: CASSFSGGWNTEAFF.

This rearrangement joins TRBV28 to TRBJ2-2, with a possible D match to TRBD1 (6 bases). V shed 6 bases and J shed 7 bases, with 15 bases lying between them. This CDR3 has 14 amino acids. The germline V gene encodes CDR1 MDHEN and CDR2 SYDVKM. The CDR3 DNA sequence: TGTGCCAGCAGCCCACCAAACAGGGACGGGGAGCTGTTTTTT. Translation gives CASSPPNRDGELFF.

V and J are TRBV5-1 and TRBJ1-3, with unresolved D. The ends were cut back, 2 bases at V and 1 base at J, with 7 bases in the middle. Germline loops: CDR1 SGHRS, CDR2 YFSETQ. There are 14 residues in the CDR3. Here the CDR3 DNA reads TGCGCCAGCAGCTTAGACCCATCTGGAAACACCATATATTTT. It translates to CASSLDPSGNTIYF.